Each of the 11 T cell receptor beta chains below was sequenced from the same sample in a study of regulatory T cells in long-lasting Graves disease. Arm-PCR with iRepertoire HTBI primers amplified the CDR3 regions for these TCR beta libraries. TCRdb called the multiplex PCR reads again in MiXCR, with one record for every CDR3 protein. The sample contains 430,000 or so distinct CDR3 sequences, roughly 23% of which appear only once. As for time point: persistent/refractory GD, antithyroid drugs over 5 years with positive TRAb. TCR sequences were obtained from RNA taken from PBMCs. The input for sequencing was peripheral blood mononuclear cells (PBMCs), taken when the disease was refractory, from a patient treated with antithyroid drugs. Source of these receptors: a female donor with Graves disease.

This clonotype was observed at least ten times. V gene TRBV28 combines with J gene TRBJ2-7, with D possibly being TRBD1 or TRBD2 (5 bases each). The CDR3 covers 15 residues. The V end was cut by 6 bases, the J end by 5 bases, with 20 bases between. Germline-derived CDR1 and CDR2 are MDHEN and SYDVKM. CDR3 coding DNA: TGTGCCAGCAGCCTTCCCGGTTGGGGGATCCACGAGCAGTACTTC. Translating gives CASSLPGWGIHEQYF.

The rearrangement joins TRBV3-1 to TRBJ2-7, with a weak D call TRBD2 (6 bases). The germline CDR1 and CDR2 sequences are LGHDT and YNNKEL (reference sequence). The CDR3 consists of 13 residues. V lost 4 bases and J 5 bases, leaving 12 bases between the germline ends. The CDR3 region has the DNA TGTGCCAGCAGCCGGGGGGATCTTCACGAGCAGTACTTC. Amino acids: CASSRGDLHEQYF.

Concerning this clonotype itself: This may be a read error, as it is one base from a much larger clone. The missing conserved phenylalanine or tryptophan at the end of this CDR3 makes a read error likely. The J gene is TRBJ1-1, the V gene TRBV6-5; 9 bases map to TRBD1. The ends lost 0 bases at V and 1 base at J; junction bases unmatched: 3. The germline gives CDR1 MNHEY, CDR2 SVGAGI. This CDR3 is built from 16 residues. CDR3 in DNA: TGTGCCAGCAGTTACTCTACAGGGGGCCCGAACACTGAAGCTTTCTAT. Its translation is CASSYSTGGPNTEAFY.

This rearrangement joins TRBV30 to TRBJ2-7, with 11 bases identical to TRBD1. The germline V gene encodes CDR1 GTSNPN and CDR2 SVGIG (reference sequence). Unmatched junction bases numbered 6, after V lost 4 bases and J lost 4 bases. This CDR3 is 14 amino acids long. Here the CDR3 DNA reads TGTGCCTGGAAAAGAGGGACAGGGGGTTACGAGCAGTACTTC. Translation gives CAWKRGTGGYEQYF.

At least ten counts were recorded for this clonotype. V and J are TRBV28 and TRBJ2-7; D gene uncertain. Germline CDR1 MDHEN, CDR2 SYDVKM. Trimming pared 3 bases from V and 5 bases from J, leaving 11 bases between. CDR3 length equals 13 residues. CDR3 sequence: CASSFPTGNEQYF. The CDR3 DNA is TGTGCCAGCAGTTTCCCGACTGGAAACGAGCAGTACTTC.

This clonotype was counted at least ten times. The chain combines TRBV14 with TRBJ2-5, with a weak D call TRBD2 (6 bases). V was cut by 1 base and J by 7 bases, with 19 bases left in between. Germline CDR1 and CDR2: SGHDN and FVKESK. The CDR3 totals 16 residues. The CDR3 loop is CASSQGRERFKGTQYF. The CDR3 region has the DNA TGTGCCAGCAGCCAAGGACGGGAGCGTTTTAAGGGGACCCAGTACTTC. Full variable domain (rest looked up from reference TRBV14 and TRBJ2-5): EAGVTQFPSHSVIEKGQTVTLRCDPISGHDNLYWYRRVMGKEIKFLLHFVKESKQDESGMPNNRFLAERTGGTYSTLKVQPAELEDSGVYFCASSQGRERFKGTQYFGPGTRLLVL.

This clonotype was recorded at least ten times. The CDR3 is CASSQDRSGANVLTF. CDR3 bases: TGTGCCAGCAGCCAAGATAGGTCTGGGGCCAACGTCCTGACTTTC. V usage is TRBV3-1 and J usage is TRBJ2-6; D unclear. V lost 0 bases to trimming and J lost 1 base, with 4 bases between them. The germline CDR1 and CDR2 sequences are LGHDT and YNNKEL (reference sequence). The CDR3 sequence is 15 residues long.

The chain combines TRBV9 with TRBJ2-7; 7 bases match TRBD1. Germline V gene lookup returns CDR1 SGDLS and CDR2 YYNGEE. This CDR3 has 14 amino acids. Unmatched junction bases numbered 5, after V lost 0 bases and J lost 5 bases. The CDR3 reads CASSVGTGAHEQYF. The DNA of the CDR3 is TGTGCCAGCAGCGTAGGAACAGGGGCCCACGAGCAGTACTTC.

The V gene is TRBV5-6, the J gene TRBJ1-4, with 8 bases identical to TRBD1. CDR1 and CDR2 (germline): SGHDT, YYEEEE. CDR3 length: 16 residues. The V segment lost 0 bases and the J segment 7 bases; nucleotides outside the gene matches: 8. Here the CDR3 DNA reads TGTGCCAGCAGCTTGGCCGCAGGGGGCGTATTTGAAAAACTGTTTTTT. It codes for CASSLAAGGVFEKLFF.

In its sample, this clonotype was seen many times. The chain employs TRBV28 and TRBJ2-7, with TRBD1 matching 8 bases. Per the germline V gene, CDR1 is MDHEN and CDR2 is SYDVKM. The ends lost 10 bases at V and 0 bases at J; junction bases unmatched: 5. The CDR3 contains 13 residues. As DNA, the CDR3 is TGTGCCACCTGGACAGGGAACTCCTACGAGCAGTACTTC. Translation: CATWTGNSYEQYF.

This clonotype was seen more than once but under ten times. This chain links TRBV27 with TRBJ2-2, with 7 nucleotides matching TRBD1. This CDR3 is 15 amino acids long. Germline V CDR1 and CDR2: MNHEY, SMNVEV (reference sequence). Trimming removed 3 bases from V and 4 bases from J; junction bases left unmatched: 5. The CDR3 sequence is CASSLVGGSTGELFF. DNA for the CDR3: TGTGCCAGCAGTTTGGTAGGGGGCAGCACCGGGGAGCTGTTTTTT.